What follows describes a single T cell receptor (beta chain). Its antigen is still unknown. Assay used: immunoSEQ multiplex PCR; TCRdb lists only in-frame clones, some missing. The sample has approximately 120,000 clones, around 90% seen once. These data are taken from a study of T cell responses to AZD1222 COVID-19 vaccine. General observations from the study: At 160-218 and 743-854, vaccine-associated CD4 TCRs were dominant, and they spanned spike.

This CDR3 has 15 amino acids. CDR1 SGHVS and CDR2 FNYEAQ come from the germline V gene. Trimming took off 4 bases at V and 0 bases at J, with 13 bases between the two ends. This chain uses TRBV7-6 with TRBJ2-7; D unresolved. This specimen consisted of peripheral blood, obtained on day 0 of AZD1222 vaccination. This receptor was obtained from an adult in good health. CDR3 coding DNA: TGTGCCAGCAGCTCCCAGACGGAGAGCTCCTACGAGCAGTACTTC. This translates into CASSSQTESSYEQYF.